A selection of T cell receptor beta chains follows, all from one sample in a study of shared clonotypes between healthy human individuals. Only in-frame clones appear in the TCRdb table, and some are missing; sequencing was by immunoSEQ multiplex PCR. This sample has 550,000 to 700,000 clones, with 73% found just once. Input material: memory CD4+ T cells sorted from blood. The receptors were sampled from a young woman in good health. Each CDR3 is given with its conserved first and last residue. Each record gives: J gene, CDR3 length, V gene, D gene, clone size, CDR3 DNA, CDR3 protein. A D gene is named only where the DNA matches it firmly. Clone sizes are given selectively: once, few, many, or a class where the clone is expanded.

j_call: TRBJ2-1
cdr3_length: 14
v_call: TRBV27
d_call: TRBD2
clone_size: -
cdr3_nt: TGTGCCAGCATAACTAGCGGGAAGTTCAGGGAGCAGTTCTTC
cdr3_aa: CASITSGKFREQFF

j_call: TRBJ2-3
cdr3_length: 16
v_call: TRBV5-4
d_call: TRBD2
clone_size: few
cdr3_nt: TGTGCCAGCAGCTTCGCACTAGCGGGAGATGGAGATACGCAGTATTTT
cdr3_aa: CASSFALAGDGDTQYF

j_call: TRBJ2-3
cdr3_length: 14
v_call: TRBV5-5
d_call: -
clone_size: few
cdr3_nt: TGTGCCAGCAGCTTGGGGGCCCGCACAGATACGCAGTATTTT
cdr3_aa: CASSLGARTDTQYF

j_call: TRBJ1-1
cdr3_length: 14
v_call: TRBV28
d_call: -
clone_size: -
cdr3_nt: TGTGCCAGCAGTTTTACTAGGGTGGTGGCTGAAGCTTTCTTT
cdr3_aa: CASSFTRVVAEAFF

j_call: TRBJ1-1
cdr3_length: 13
v_call: TRBV11-2
d_call: -
clone_size: -
cdr3_nt: TGTGCCAGCAGCTTAGGACGTAACACTGAAGCTTTCTTT
cdr3_aa: CASSLGRNTEAFF

j_call: TRBJ1-5
cdr3_length: 19
v_call: TRBV7-8
d_call: -
clone_size: -
cdr3_nt: TGTGCCAGCAGCTTAAGGTTGGGTCAGGGACTCGAGGGCAATCAGCCCCAGCATTTT
cdr3_aa: CASSLRLGQGLEGNQPQHF

j_call: TRBJ2-5
cdr3_length: 14
v_call: TRBV29-1
d_call: -
clone_size: -
cdr3_nt: TGCAGCGTTTCTTCAATGGGGGGCATTGAGACCCAGTACTTC
cdr3_aa: CSVSSMGGIETQYF

j_call: TRBJ2-2
cdr3_length: 12
v_call: TRBV7-9
d_call: -
clone_size: many
cdr3_nt: TGTGCCAGCAGCTTTGGGACCGGGGAGCTGTTTTTT
cdr3_aa: CASSFGTGELFF

j_call: TRBJ1-3
cdr3_length: 13
v_call: TRBV29-1
d_call: TRBD1
clone_size: -
cdr3_nt: TGCAGCGTCCGGGACAGGGGAGGAAACACCATATATTTT
cdr3_aa: CSVRDRGGNTIYF

j_call: TRBJ2-2
cdr3_length: 14
v_call: TRBV23-1
d_call: -
clone_size: -
cdr3_nt: TGCGCCAGCAGTCGTGGAGCCCCGGCCCGGGAGCTGTTTTTT
cdr3_aa: CASSRGAPARELFF

j_call: TRBJ2-2
cdr3_length: 16
v_call: TRBV28
d_call: TRBD2
clone_size: -
cdr3_nt: TGTGCCAGCAGTTTACAAGCGGGAGGGGCCACCGGGGAGCTGTTTTTT
cdr3_aa: CASSLQAGGATGELFF

j_call: TRBJ1-2
cdr3_length: 14
v_call: TRBV6-1
d_call: TRBD1
clone_size: -
cdr3_nt: TGTGCCAGCAGTGTGGAGACAGGGGGCTATGGCTACACCTTC
cdr3_aa: CASSVETGGYGYTF

j_call: TRBJ1-5
cdr3_length: 13
v_call: TRBV28
d_call: -
clone_size: -
cdr3_nt: TGTGCCAGCAGTTTCAAGGGAAGGCAGCCCCAGCATTTT
cdr3_aa: CASSFKGRQPQHF

j_call: TRBJ2-1
cdr3_length: 15
v_call: TRBV6-5
d_call: TRBD2
clone_size: -
cdr3_nt: TGTGCCAGCAGTTCCCCGCGGCGGGGGTTTAATGAGCAGTTCTTC
cdr3_aa: CASSSPRRGFNEQFF

j_call: TRBJ2-7
cdr3_length: 13
v_call: TRBV7-9
d_call: -
clone_size: -
cdr3_nt: TGTGCCAGCAGCTTCTCAGGGGCTTACGAGCAGTACTTC
cdr3_aa: CASSFSGAYEQYF

j_call: TRBJ1-5
cdr3_length: 19
v_call: TRBV15
d_call: TRBD1
clone_size: once
cdr3_nt: TGTGCCACCAGCAGAGATCCGTGGGTGAGTGAGGGGGCCAATCAGCCCCAGCATTTT
cdr3_aa: CATSRDPWVSEGANQPQHF

j_call: TRBJ1-5
cdr3_length: 17
v_call: TRBV2
d_call: -
clone_size: once
cdr3_nt: TGTGCCAGCAGTGAAGCTAATTTCCAGGGATCGAATCAGCCCCAGCATTTT
cdr3_aa: CASSEANFQGSNQPQHF

j_call: TRBJ2-2
cdr3_length: 15
v_call: TRBV11-2
d_call: -
clone_size: -
cdr3_nt: TGTGCCAGCAGCTTAGGGCTAGTCGGGACCGGGGAGCTGTTTTTT
cdr3_aa: CASSLGLVGTGELFF

j_call: TRBJ2-5
cdr3_length: 15
v_call: TRBV7-7
d_call: TRBD1
clone_size: -
cdr3_nt: TGTGCCAGCAGCATAGGGGGCGGCCTACAAGAGACCCAGTACTTC
cdr3_aa: CASSIGGGLQETQYF

j_call: TRBJ2-5
cdr3_length: 15
v_call: TRBV6-1
d_call: TRBD2
clone_size: -
cdr3_nt: TGTGCCAGCAGCTTGCTAGCGGGAGCAGAGGTGAGCCAGTACTTC
cdr3_aa: CASSLLAGAEVSQYF

j_call: TRBJ2-2
cdr3_length: 15
v_call: TRBV11-3
d_call: TRBD1
clone_size: -
cdr3_nt: TGTGCCAGCAGCTCACAGGGGGCGAACACCGGGGAGCTGTTTTTT
cdr3_aa: CASSSQGANTGELFF

j_call: TRBJ2-7
cdr3_length: 15
v_call: TRBV18
d_call: TRBD1
clone_size: few
cdr3_nt: TGTGCCAGCTCACAGTGGACAGGGGACATGAACGAGCAGTACTTC
cdr3_aa: CASSQWTGDMNEQYF

j_call: TRBJ2-3
cdr3_length: 14
v_call: TRBV6-4
d_call: -
clone_size: -
cdr3_nt: TGTGCCAGCAGTCCGGACAGTGATACAGATACGCAGTATTTT
cdr3_aa: CASSPDSDTDTQYF

j_call: TRBJ2-1
cdr3_length: 13
v_call: TRBV5-1
d_call: -
clone_size: few
cdr3_nt: TGCGCCAGCATGGAGGCGGGGTACAATGAGCAGTTCTTC
cdr3_aa: CASMEAGYNEQFF

j_call: TRBJ2-5
cdr3_length: 13
v_call: TRBV7-2
d_call: -
clone_size: -
cdr3_nt: TGTGCCAGCAGCCAAGGACAGAAAGAGACCCAGTACTTC
cdr3_aa: CASSQGQKETQYF

j_call: TRBJ2-1
cdr3_length: 16
v_call: TRBV7-8
d_call: TRBD2
clone_size: -
cdr3_nt: TGTGCCAGCAGCCCAAGTCGTCTAGCGGGATCCAATGAGCAGTTCTTC
cdr3_aa: CASSPSRLAGSNEQFF

j_call: TRBJ2-3
cdr3_length: 15
v_call: TRBV5-1
d_call: TRBD1
clone_size: -
cdr3_nt: TGCGCCAGCAGCGCTCGGACAGGGTGGTCAGATACGCAGTATTTT
cdr3_aa: CASSARTGWSDTQYF

j_call: TRBJ2-7
cdr3_length: 15
v_call: TRBV27
d_call: TRBD1
clone_size: few
cdr3_nt: TGTGCCAGCAGTTACGGGACAGGCCTCTCCTACGAGCAGTACTTC
cdr3_aa: CASSYGTGLSYEQYF

j_call: TRBJ1-2
cdr3_length: 16
v_call: TRBV28
d_call: TRBD1
clone_size: -
cdr3_nt: TGTGCCAGCAGTTTATCAGGACAGGGGGCAGGCTATGGCTACACCTTC
cdr3_aa: CASSLSGQGAGYGYTF

j_call: TRBJ2-3
cdr3_length: 16
v_call: TRBV19
d_call: -
clone_size: -
cdr3_nt: TGTGCCAGTAGTCGGGGGCGCGCCCAAAGCGCAGATACGCAGTATTTT
cdr3_aa: CASSRGRAQSADTQYF

j_call: TRBJ2-2
cdr3_length: 15
v_call: TRBV5-1
d_call: -
clone_size: -
cdr3_nt: TGCGCCAGCAGCTTGGACGTAGGATGGACCGGGGAGCTGTTTTTT
cdr3_aa: CASSLDVGWTGELFF

j_call: TRBJ2-5
cdr3_length: 13
v_call: TRBV19
d_call: -
clone_size: few
cdr3_nt: TGTGCCAGTAGTAGACAGGGAGGAGAGACCCAGTACTTC
cdr3_aa: CASSRQGGETQYF

j_call: TRBJ1-5
cdr3_length: 13
v_call: TRBV19
d_call: -
clone_size: -
cdr3_nt: TGTGCCAGCCGGGACAATAGCAATCAGCCCCAGCATTTT
cdr3_aa: CASRDNSNQPQHF

j_call: TRBJ1-1
cdr3_length: 18
v_call: TRBV28
d_call: -
clone_size: -
cdr3_nt: TGTGCCAGCAGTTGGGGGCCACGAGGTTCTATTTTGAACACTGAAGCTTTCTTT
cdr3_aa: CASSWGPRGSILNTEAFF

j_call: TRBJ2-7
cdr3_length: 13
v_call: TRBV28
d_call: -
clone_size: -
cdr3_nt: TGTGCCAGCAGTTTACACTCATTCCCCGAGCAGTACTTC
cdr3_aa: CASSLHSFPEQYF

j_call: TRBJ2-7
cdr3_length: 12
v_call: TRBV7-9
d_call: -
clone_size: -
cdr3_nt: TGTGCCAGCAGTTACGACTACGAGCGGCAGTACTTC
cdr3_aa: CASSYDYERQYF

j_call: TRBJ2-7
cdr3_length: 19
v_call: TRBV7-3
d_call: -
clone_size: -
cdr3_nt: TGTGCCAGCAGCTTAACCTTTCTGGGTCCCCGTTCTCCCGTGGACGAGCAGTACTTC
cdr3_aa: CASSLTFLGPRSPVDEQYF

j_call: TRBJ1-1
cdr3_length: 14
v_call: TRBV6-1
d_call: -
clone_size: -
cdr3_nt: TGTGCCAGCAGTGAATCTGGGCTACGGACTGAAGCTTTCTTT
cdr3_aa: CASSESGLRTEAFF

j_call: TRBJ2-7
cdr3_length: 12
v_call: TRBV7-9
d_call: -
clone_size: -
cdr3_nt: TGTGCCAGCAGCTCGCAGGGTTACGAGCAGTACTTC
cdr3_aa: CASSSQGYEQYF

j_call: TRBJ1-1
cdr3_length: 13
v_call: TRBV11-2
d_call: -
clone_size: -
cdr3_nt: TGTGCCAGCAGCTTAAAAGAGAACACTGAAGCTTTCTTT
cdr3_aa: CASSLKENTEAFF

j_call: TRBJ2-5
cdr3_length: 15
v_call: TRBV14
d_call: -
clone_size: -
cdr3_nt: TGTGCCAGCAGCCAAGGCGTCGGCGTATGGGAGACCCAGTACTTC
cdr3_aa: CASSQGVGVWETQYF

j_call: TRBJ2-1
cdr3_length: 17
v_call: TRBV9
d_call: -
clone_size: -
cdr3_nt: TGTGCCAGCAGCGTGGGTCCGAGTAGCGGTGCCTACAATGAGCAGTTCTTC
cdr3_aa: CASSVGPSSGAYNEQFF

j_call: TRBJ2-1
cdr3_length: 12
v_call: TRBV28
d_call: -
clone_size: -
cdr3_nt: TGTGCCAGCAGTTCTACATGGAATGAGCAGTTCTTC
cdr3_aa: CASSSTWNEQFF

j_call: TRBJ2-1
cdr3_length: 16
v_call: TRBV7-2
d_call: TRBD2
clone_size: -
cdr3_nt: TGTGCCAGCAGCCCCCGTGGTAGCGGGAGGTACAATGAGCAGTTCTTC
cdr3_aa: CASSPRGSGRYNEQFF

j_call: TRBJ1-1
cdr3_length: 14
v_call: TRBV19
d_call: -
clone_size: -
cdr3_nt: TGTGCCAGTAGTATAGGGGAGGGCAACACTGAAGCTTTCTTT
cdr3_aa: CASSIGEGNTEAFF

j_call: TRBJ1-2
cdr3_length: 14
v_call: TRBV5-1
d_call: -
clone_size: -
cdr3_nt: TGCGCCAGCAGCTTGCCGGGGATGGTCTATGGCTACACCTTC
cdr3_aa: CASSLPGMVYGYTF

j_call: TRBJ2-3
cdr3_length: 15
v_call: TRBV19
d_call: TRBD1
clone_size: -
cdr3_nt: TGTGCCAGTAGGGACAGGGGTTCTAGCACAGATACGCAGTATTTT
cdr3_aa: CASRDRGSSTDTQYF

j_call: TRBJ2-7
cdr3_length: 14
v_call: TRBV7-7
d_call: TRBD1
clone_size: few
cdr3_nt: TGTGCCAGCAGCCATCGTAGGGACAGCTACGAGCAGTACTTC
cdr3_aa: CASSHRRDSYEQYF